The rows below give T cell receptor beta chains drawn from one sample of a study of OX40 agonist ivuxolimab in advanced cancers. TCRdb's copy holds only in-frame clones and misses some; the assay was immunoSEQ multiplex PCR. The sample consists of tens of thousands of clones, 90% of them appearing once. This material consisted of CD4+ or CD8+ T cells sorted from blood, taken in a trial of the OX40 agonist ivuxolimab. These TCRs come from an adult with an advanced solid tumor such as melanoma, head and neck, liver or kidney cancer. Both conserved end residues are part of each CDR3. D genes are given only for firm matches. The size entry is marked missing in some rows and otherwise reads once, few, many or a size class.

D,V,size,J,CDR3,DNA
-,TRBV6-5,-,TRBJ2-1,CASRILGGTDEQFF,TGTGCCAGCAGGATACTAGGGGGGACAGATGAGCAGTTCTTC
TRBD1,TRBV27,-,TRBJ2-7,CASSPRQGISYEQYF,TGTGCCAGCAGTCCACGACAGGGGATCTCCTACGAGCAGTACTTC
-,TRBV6-4,-,TRBJ2-3,CASSDLVTDTQYF,TGTGCCAGCAGTGACTTGGTCACAGATACGCAGTATTTT
-,TRBV5-4,-,TRBJ1-2,CASSFRTGNYGYTF,TGTGCCAGCAGCTTTCGAACGGGCAACTATGGCTACACCTTC
-,TRBV7-9,-,TRBJ1-2,CASSLARGGNYGYTF,TGTGCCAGCAGCTTAGCGCGCGGAGGGAACTATGGCTACACCTTC
-,TRBV4-1,-,TRBJ1-2,CASSQSGGAGGYTF,TGCGCCAGCAGCCAGTCGGGGGGGGCTGGTGGCTACACCTTC
-,TRBV4-1,once,TRBJ2-3,CASSQGVGDTQYF,TGCGCCAGCAGCCAAGGGGTTGGGGATACGCAGTATTTT
TRBD2,TRBV30,-,TRBJ2-7,CAWVRAGGSYEQYF,TGTGCCTGGGTTCGAGCGGGAGGCTCCTACGAGCAGTACTTC
TRBD1,TRBV5-4,-,TRBJ2-2,CASSLAWTGGTGELFF,TGTGCCAGCAGCCTCGCGTGGACAGGGGGAACCGGGGAGCTGTTTTTT
-,TRBV7-9,-,TRBJ1-1,CASSFPEINTEAFF,TGTGCCAGCAGCTTCCCGGAGATTAACACTGAAGCTTTCTTT
-,TRBV5-6,-,TRBJ2-4,CASSLLPGGAGLAKNIQYF,TGTGCCAGCAGCCTACTACCCGGGGGAGCGGGCCTAGCCAAAAACATTCAGTACTTC
TRBD2,TRBV7-3,-,TRBJ2-7,CASSTDGRAYEQYF,TGTGCCAGCAGCACAGACGGGAGGGCCTACGAGCAGTACTTC
-,TRBV28,-,TRBJ1-3,CASSLQEVGNTIYF,TGTGCCAGCAGTTTACAGGAGGTTGGAAACACCATATATTTT
-,TRBV5-1,-,TRBJ2-3,CASSPGGTDTQYF,TGCGCCAGCAGCCCGGGAGGCACAGATACGCAGTATTTT
-,TRBV5-4,-,TRBJ2-1,CASSLRNEQFF,TGTGCCAGCAGCCTCAGGAATGAGCAGTTCTTC
TRBD2,TRBV19,-,TRBJ2-7,CASSIVASGTYEQYF,TGTGCCAGTAGTATAGTGGCTAGCGGGACCTACGAGCAGTACTTC
TRBD1,TRBV19,-,TRBJ1-3,CASSIAAGTGVGNTIYF,TGTGCCAGTAGTATAGCTGCCGGGACAGGGGTCGGAAACACCATATATTTT
-,TRBV7-9,once,TRBJ1-5,CASSLADQPQHF,TGTGCCAGCAGCTTAGCGGATCAGCCCCAGCATTTT
-,TRBV10-1,-,TRBJ2-7,CASSVNSLGEQYF,TGCGCCAGCAGTGTGAACAGCTTAGGCGAGCAGTACTTC
TRBD2,TRBV4-2,-,TRBJ2-3,CASSQNRLAGGTDTQYF,TGTGCCAGCAGCCAAAACAGACTAGCGGGAGGTACAGATACGCAGTATTTT
-,TRBV6-6,-,TRBJ2-5,CASSPREGAGETQYF,TGTGCCAGCAGTCCCCGGGAGGGGGCGGGAGAGACCCAGTACTTC
-,TRBV19,-,TRBJ1-5,CASSMELNQPQHF,TGTGCCAGTAGTATGGAGCTTAATCAGCCCCAGCATTTT
-,TRBV5-6,-,TRBJ2-7,CASSFEGLGAYEQYF,TGTGCCAGCAGCTTCGAAGGGTTAGGGGCCTACGAGCAGTACTTC
-,TRBV5-1,-,TRBJ2-2,CASSLEGPNTGELFF,TGCGCCAGCAGCTTGGAGGGACCTAACACCGGGGAGCTGTTTTTT